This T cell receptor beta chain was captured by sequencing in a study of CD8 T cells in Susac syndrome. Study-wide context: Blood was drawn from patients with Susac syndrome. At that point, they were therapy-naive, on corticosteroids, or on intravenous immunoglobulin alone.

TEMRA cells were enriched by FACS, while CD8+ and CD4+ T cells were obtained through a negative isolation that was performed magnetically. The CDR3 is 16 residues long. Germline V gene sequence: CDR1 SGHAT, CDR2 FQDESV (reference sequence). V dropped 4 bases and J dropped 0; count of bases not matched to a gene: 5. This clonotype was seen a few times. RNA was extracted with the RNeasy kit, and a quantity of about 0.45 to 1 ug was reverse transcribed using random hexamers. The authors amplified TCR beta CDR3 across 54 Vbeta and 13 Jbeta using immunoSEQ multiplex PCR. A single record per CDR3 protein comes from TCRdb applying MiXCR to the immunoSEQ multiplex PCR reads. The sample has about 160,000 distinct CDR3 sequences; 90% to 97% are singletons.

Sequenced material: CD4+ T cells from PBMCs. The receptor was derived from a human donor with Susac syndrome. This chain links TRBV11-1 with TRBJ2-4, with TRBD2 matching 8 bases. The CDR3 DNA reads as TGTGCCAGCAGCTACGGGAGGGTCCTAGCCAAAAACATTCAGTACTTC. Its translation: CASSYGRVLAKNIQYF.